What follows are 14 T cell receptor beta chains derived from one specimen sequenced in a study of response to subunit inactivated influenza vaccine. TCRdb recomputed calls from the RT-PCR reads with MiXCR, one row per CDR3 protein. This sample has approximately 310,000 distinct CDR3 sequences, with just over 20% found just once. The sequences come from PBMCs from blood, collected about 20 months after vaccination. The receptors were sampled from a man aged 50 to 75 who received an inactivated influenza vaccine.

This chain connects TRBV28 to TRBJ1-1; maybe TRBD1 (5 bases). The CDR3 covers 15 residues. V was clipped by 3 bases and J by 2 bases, with 13 bases between them. From germline, CDR1 is MDHEN and CDR2 SYDVKM. CDR3 protein: CASSFGTVRNTEAFF. In DNA, the CDR3 is TGTGCCAGCAGTTTTGGGACGGTCCGCAACACTGAAGCTTTCTTT.

In this sample, this clonotype turned up once. This clone may be a read error of a much larger clone one base away. This chain links TRBV11-2 with TRBJ1-6; 7 bases match TRBD1. CDR1 SGHAT and CDR2 FQNNGV come from the germline V gene. CDR3 length equals 14 residues. DNA of the CDR3: TGTGCCAGCAGCTTATCCAGGGGGAATTCAGCCCTCCACTTT. The encoded protein is CASSLSRGNSALHF.

This clonotype occurred a few times. The chain recombines TRBV5-1 with TRBJ1-5; TRBD1 is a possible D gene (5 bases). CDR3 size: 15 residues. Trimming took 0 bases from V and 5 from J, leaving 12 bases between them. Germline assignment: CDR1 SGHRS and CDR2 YFSETQ. The CDR3 spells CASSLEGREDQPQHF. The CDR3, as DNA: TGCGCCAGCAGCTTGGAGGGGAGAGAAGATCAGCCCCAGCATTTT.

This rearrangement joins TRBV7-6 to TRBJ2-1; 7 nucleotides match TRBD2. Losses at the gene ends were 1 base for V and 10 bases for J; bases not matched to a gene: 7. The length of the CDR3 is 14 residues. Germline CDR1 is SGHVS and CDR2 is FNYEAQ. The CDR3 region is CASSLVGEGKEQFF. The CDR3 DNA reads TGTGCCAGCAGCTTAGTTGGGGAGGGCAAAGAGCAGTTCTTC.

The chain joins TRBV29-1 to TRBJ2-4; 7 nucleotides line up with TRBD1. From germline, CDR1 is SQVTM and CDR2 ANQGSEA. The length of the CDR3 is 13 residues. V gave up 2 bases and J gave up 8 bases; unmatched junction bases: 6. The CDR3 DNA reads as TGCAGCGTTGAAAGGGACGACAGGGACATTCAGTACTTC. Its protein product is CSVERDDRDIQYF.

The chain combines TRBV30 with TRBJ2-7; no firm D call. Germline CDR1 and CDR2: GTSNPN and SVGIG (reference sequence). CDR3 length: 12 amino acids. V lost 3 bases to trimming and J lost 5 bases, with 11 bases between them. Written as DNA, the CDR3 is TGTGCCTGGAGGACGGGTTGGAACGAGCAGTACTTC. Residues: CAWRTGWNEQYF.

The rearrangement uses TRBV20-1 and TRBJ2-1; 7 bases are shared with TRBD2. CDR3 size: 19 residues. V was pared by 0 bases and J by 9 bases, with 23 bases of the junction left unmatched. Looked up from germline, CDR1 is DFQATT and CDR2 is SNEGSKA (reference sequence). This CDR3 reads CSARDFGRRGIGGWCEQFF. The CDR3 DNA sequence: TGCAGTGCTAGAGATTTCGGGAGGCGTGGGATAGGTGGGTGGTGTGAGCAGTTCTTC.

This clonotype was observed at least ten times. CDR3 protein: CASSLLGNYGYTF. In DNA form, the CDR3 reads TGTGCCAGCAGCCTCTTGGGGAACTATGGCTACACCTTC. This sequence joins TRBV7-2 and TRBJ1-2; D gene uncertain. Germline V gives CDR1 SGHTA, CDR2 FQGNSA. This CDR3 has 13 amino acids. V lost 5 bases and J 2 bases, leaving 9 bases between the germline ends.

The chain links TRBV15 to TRBJ1-5, with D possibly being TRBD1 (6 bases). The V end lost 0 bases, the J end lost 0 bases, and 15 bases lay between the germline ends. The germline V gene encodes CDR1 LNHNV and CDR2 YYDKDF (reference sequence). This CDR3 spans 18 amino acids. The CDR3 DNA reads TGTGCCACCAGCAGAGATCGATCCAGGGGACATAGCAATCAGCCCCAGCATTTT. Translating gives CATSRDRSRGHSNQPQHF.

This clonotype was counted at least ten times. The junction departs from the called germline gene at one end, perhaps through a read error. The CDR3 nucleotides read TGTGCCAGCAGCTTAGATGGTGGCTACACCTTC. Protein product: CASSLDGGYTF. The chain has TRBV5-1 and TRBJ1-2; D ambiguous. The CDR3 consists of 11 residues. Germline-derived CDR1 and CDR2 are SGHRS and YFSETQ.

Only a few counts were recorded for this clonotype. The V call is TRBV28, the J call TRBJ2-7; D remains ambiguous. This CDR3 is 14 amino acids long. Trimming cost V 3 bases and J 5 bases, with 14 bases left between them. Germline V gives CDR1 MDHEN, CDR2 SYDVKM. The CDR3 region has the DNA TGTGCCAGCAGTTTTTTGATAGTCAGCGACGAGCAGTACTTC. Its translation is CASSFLIVSDEQYF.

The rearrangement uses TRBV7-9 and TRBJ2-7; TRBD1 is a possible D gene (5 bases). Germline assignment: CDR1 SEHNR and CDR2 FQNEAQ (reference sequence). The V end was cut by 1 base, the J end by 0 bases, with 7 bases between. This CDR3 has 14 amino acids. This CDR3 reads CASSLEDSSYEQYF. For the CDR3, the DNA is TGTGCCAGCAGCTTAGAAGACAGCTCCTACGAGCAGTACTTC.

The V and J genes are TRBV7-9 and TRBJ1-2, with D perhaps TRBD1 (6 bases). The CDR3 has 17 amino acids. The germline V and J ends were trimmed by 1 base and 1 base, with 16 bases remaining between them. Germline-derived CDR1 and CDR2 are SEHNR and FQNEAQ (reference sequence). This chain's CDR3 is CASSLGGGIAFNYGYTF. CDR3 nucleotide sequence: TGTGCCAGCAGCTTAGGAGGGGGGATAGCCTTTAACTATGGCTACACCTTC.

This clonotype came up a few times. The chain is built from TRBV27 and TRBJ2-7; 9 bases are shared with TRBD2. CDR3 length equals 17 residues. V lost 2 bases, J lost 2 bases, and 10 bases stayed unmatched. In germline, CDR1 is MNHEY, CDR2 SMNVEV (reference sequence). The CDR3 DNA is TGTGCCAGCAGTTTAGGTCCGGAGGCGGGAGGGCCCTACGAGCAGTACTTC. Its translation: CASSLGPEAGGPYEQYF.